This T cell receptor (beta chain) appears in the sequencing data of a study of OX40 agonist ivuxolimab in advanced cancers. With respect to the entire study: Ivuxolimab, which targeted the costimulatory receptor OX40 (CD134), was an agonistic, fully human IgG2 monoclonal antibody. Intravenous ivuxolimab was administered to patients every 2 weeks at six dose levels: 0.01, 0.1, 0.3, 1.5, 3 and 10 mg/kg. Of the 50 to 55 dose-escalation patients, hepatocellular carcinoma was present in about 19, melanoma in around 15, renal cell carcinoma in 9 and head and neck cancer in 9. In the dose-escalation cohort, nearly 85% of patients were male, and the mean age was around 60 years with a range of roughly 20 to 85. Prior anti-PD-1, anti-PD-L1 or anti-CTLA-4 therapy was permitted, and approximately 40% of dose-escalation patients had received checkpoint inhibitors. Partial responses were achieved by three dose-escalation patients, of whom one had hepatocellular carcinoma and two had cutaneous melanoma. Peripheral TCRbeta sequencing aimed to test whether ivuxolimab altered TCR sequence diversity and caused clonal T-cell expansion. The paper reports the monotherapy dose-escalation portion (N of about 47 patients) of the phase I ivuxolimab trial.

Broad study findings and their caveats: At doses of 0.1 to 3.0 mg/kg, clonal expansion of both CD4+ and CD8+ T cells in blood was seen between baseline and week 6. In partial responders in the 0.1-3.0 mg/kg groups, normalized peripheral clonal expansion was found to be among the lowest, especially among CD8+ T cells. Antigen specificity was not determined for the clonally expanded peripheral T cells. After ivuxolimab, more expanded clones were found on average in CD8+ T cells than in CD4+ T cells. Low levels of normalized T-cell clonal expansion were also seen in some patients who did not respond.

For CDR1 and CDR2, the germline V gene lists LGHNA and YSLEER. The CDR3 has 15 amino acids, counting the end cysteine and phenylalanine. This entry keeps only the CDR3 DNA: 45 bases, framed from base 1. V and J lose 0 bases and 9 bases, and a span of 16 bases separates them. Genomic DNA was isolated from the sorted cells so that the TCRbeta CDR3 region could be sequenced. The immunoSEQ Assay was used for sequencing of TCRbeta CDR3 regions. In TCRdb, the immuneACCESS table is reduced to in-frame sequences with V and J assigned. These tables do not hold every clone; where another copy was compared, an unresolved V gene accounts for under half, and the others remain unexplained. Within this sample are about 58,000 clones, with roughly 88% of them counted one time only. The ten biggest clones cover approximately 3.4% of the sample. Patients with a history of autoimmune disease or receiving systemic immunosuppression were excluded from the trial. Peripheral blood for TCR sequencing was collected from all dose cohorts at baseline, on cycle 4 day 1, and on cycle 7 day 1. Samples were obtained from an open-label, multicenter, first-in-human phase I dose-escalation trial of ivuxolimab. Adults with locally advanced or metastatic melanoma, renal cell carcinoma, hepatocellular carcinoma or head and neck squamous cell carcinoma were enrolled in the trial. CD4+ and CD8+ T cells were sorted separately from peripheral blood before TCR sequencing.

As concerns this clone: Which antigen it targets is not known. No much larger clonotype is one base removed from it; base qualities were not supplied.

The V and J segments used are TRBV4-3 and TRBJ2-3; the D gene cannot be resolved reliably. The receptor's source is an adult with an advanced solid tumor such as melanoma, head and neck, liver or kidney cancer. The specimen was CD4+ or CD8+ T cells sorted from blood, collected in a trial of the OX40 agonist ivuxolimab. CDR3 region: CASSQESQEIWTQYF. The nucleotide sequence is given as TGCGCCAGCAGCCAAGAGAGTCAGGAGATATGGACGCAGTATTTT.